The entry that follows covers one T cell receptor (beta chain) sequence. This sample stems from a study of blood T cell repertoires in COVID-19. For the study at large: COVID-19 samples, acute and convalescent, were from the United States, Italy and Spain.

Trimming stripped 0 bases from V and 6 bases from J, with 6 bases between. This CDR3 has 13 residues. Produced via immunoSEQ multiplex PCR; TCRdb's table is partial and in-frame only. The repertoire holds 100,000 or so clones, with around nine tenths as singletons. Sequenced material: peripheral blood. The chain employs TRBV12-3 or TRBV12-4 and TRBJ1-5; D unclear. This clonotype was sampled from a woman between 45 and 60 years old in a cohort sampled during active COVID-19. The CDR3 loop is CASSLAGSQPQHF. For the CDR3, the DNA is TGTGCCAGCAGTTTAGCAGGGAGTCAGCCCCAGCATTTT.